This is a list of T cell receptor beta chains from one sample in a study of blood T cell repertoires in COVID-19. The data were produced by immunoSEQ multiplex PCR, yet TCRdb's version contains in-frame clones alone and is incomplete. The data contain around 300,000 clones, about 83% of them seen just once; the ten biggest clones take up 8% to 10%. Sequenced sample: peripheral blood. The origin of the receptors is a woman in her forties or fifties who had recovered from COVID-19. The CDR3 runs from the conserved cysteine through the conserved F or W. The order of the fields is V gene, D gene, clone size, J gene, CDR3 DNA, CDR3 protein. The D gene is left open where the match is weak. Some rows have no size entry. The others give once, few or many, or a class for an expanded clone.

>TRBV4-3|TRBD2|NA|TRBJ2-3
TGCGCCAGCAGACTAGCGGGGGGGACTAGCACAGATACGCAGTATTTT
CASRLAGGTSTDTQYF
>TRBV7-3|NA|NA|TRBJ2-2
TGTGCCAGCAGCTTGGCGGGCCGTAACACCGGGGAGCTGTTTTTT
CASSLAGRNTGELFF
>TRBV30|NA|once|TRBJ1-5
TGTGCCTGGAGTTCCTCGGGGGAAGGGTATCAGCCCCAGCATTTT
CAWSSSGEGYQPQHF
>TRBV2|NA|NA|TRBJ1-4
TGTGCCAGCAGTGAAGTCCCAGGCCATGAAAAACTGTTTTTT
CASSEVPGHEKLFF
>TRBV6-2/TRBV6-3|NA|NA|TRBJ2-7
TGTGCCAGCAGTTCGGGACTCGGGAAGACCTACGAGCAGTACTTC
CASSSGLGKTYEQYF
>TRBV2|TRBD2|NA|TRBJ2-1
TGTGCCAGCAACCCTAACGGGGGGGGCAATGAGCAGTTCTTC
CASNPNGGGNEQFF
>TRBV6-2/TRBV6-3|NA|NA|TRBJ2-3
TGTGCCAGCAGTTACTCAAATCCGGGAGATACGCAGTATTTT
CASSYSNPGDTQYF
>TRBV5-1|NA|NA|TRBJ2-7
TGCGCCAGCAGCTTGGCGGGCGGGTGGGGCGAGCAGTACTTC
CASSLAGGWGEQYF
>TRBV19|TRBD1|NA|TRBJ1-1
TGTGCCAGTAGTAGAGGACAGGGTGACACTGAAGCTTTCTTT
CASSRGQGDTEAFF
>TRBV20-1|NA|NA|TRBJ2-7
TGCAGTGCTAGTTCGGTAAACTACGAGCAGTACTTC
CSASSVNYEQYF
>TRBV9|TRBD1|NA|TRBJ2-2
TGTGCCAGCAGCGTCGGACAGGGGGCGACAACCGGGGAGCTGTTTTTT
CASSVGQGATTGELFF
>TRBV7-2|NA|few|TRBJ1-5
TGTGCCAGCAGCTTCGACAGGACCAATCAGCCCCAGCATTTT
CASSFDRTNQPQHF
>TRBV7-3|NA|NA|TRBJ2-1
TGTGCCAGCAGCTTAAAAGGGGGCGGGAGGCCCCCTGGGAATGAGCAGTTCTTC
CASSLKGGGRPPGNEQFF
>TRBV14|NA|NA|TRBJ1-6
TGTGCCAGCAGCCAAGATCGGGTTCCTAATTCACCCCTCCACTTT
CASSQDRVPNSPLHF
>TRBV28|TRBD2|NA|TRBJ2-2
TGTGCCAGCCGACCCGCAGCTAGCGGGGGGATGCGGGAGCTGTTTTTT
CASRPAASGGMRELFF
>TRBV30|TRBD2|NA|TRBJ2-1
TGTGCCTGGAGTGGGGGGGAGGGTGATGAGCAGTTCTTC
CAWSGGEGDEQFF
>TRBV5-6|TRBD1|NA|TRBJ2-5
TGTGCCAGCAGCTCCCGGACAGGAGTATATGGGGACCAAGAGACCCAGTACTTC
CASSSRTGVYGDQETQYF
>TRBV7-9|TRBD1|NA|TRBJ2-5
TGTGCCAGCAGCTTAGATTCAGACAGGGCAGAGACCCAGTACTTC
CASSLDSDRAETQYF
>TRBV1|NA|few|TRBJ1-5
TGCACCAGCAGCCGCGTCAGGGAACAGCCCCAGCATTTT
CTSSRVREQPQHF
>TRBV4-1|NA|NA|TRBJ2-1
TGCGCCAGCATATGGACAGCCCCTTACAATGAGCAGTTCTTC
CASIWTAPYNEQFF
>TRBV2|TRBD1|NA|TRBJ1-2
TGTGCCAGCATTGGACAGGGTTGGAACTATGGCTACACCTTC
CASIGQGWNYGYTF
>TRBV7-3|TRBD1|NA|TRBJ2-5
TGTGCCAGCAGGCCCGGGACAGCTTCCTTCCGGACCCAGTACTTC
CASRPGTASFRTQYF
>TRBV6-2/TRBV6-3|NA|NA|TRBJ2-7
TGTGCCAGCAGTAGACCTACAGGTAAACCAGGCGAGCAGTACTTC
CASSRPTGKPGEQYF
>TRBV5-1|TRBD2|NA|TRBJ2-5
TGCGCCAGCAGCCCGGTGGAATCAGGGCGGGGGACTGAGACCCAGTACTTC
CASSPVESGRGTETQYF
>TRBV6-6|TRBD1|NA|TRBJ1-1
TGTGCCAGCATCACAGGGGGGGCTGGCACTGAAGCTTTCTTT
CASITGGAGTEAFF
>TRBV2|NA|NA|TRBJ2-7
TGTGCCAGCAGGGAACTTCTGGCGGGGAACGAGCAGTACTTC
CASRELLAGNEQYF
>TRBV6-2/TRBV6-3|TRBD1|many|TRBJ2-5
TGTGCCAGCAGTTTTGGGACAGGAGGCATGGAGACCCAGTACTTC
CASSFGTGGMETQYF
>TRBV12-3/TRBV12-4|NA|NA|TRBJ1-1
TGTGCCAGCAGTTTAGAGGAGAGTACTGAAGCTTTCTTT
CASSLEESTEAFF
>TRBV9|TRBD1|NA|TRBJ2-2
TGTGCCAGCAGCCAAACCACAGGGGGCAACACCGGGGAGCTGTTTTTT
CASSQTTGGNTGELFF
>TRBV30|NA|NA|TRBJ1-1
TGTGCCTGGATACAGACGAACACTGAAGCTTTCTTT
CAWIQTNTEAFF
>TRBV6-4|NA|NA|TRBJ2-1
TGTGCCAGCAGTGACTCAAGGGGGAGCTCCTACAATGAGCAGTTCTTC
CASSDSRGSSYNEQFF
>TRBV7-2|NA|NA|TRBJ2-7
TGTGCCAGCAGCTTAGTAGTGGGGGGGCTCTACGAGCAGTACTTC
CASSLVVGGLYEQYF
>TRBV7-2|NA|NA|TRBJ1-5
TGTGCCAGCAGCTTATTCGGTAATCAGCCCCAGCATTTT
CASSLFGNQPQHF
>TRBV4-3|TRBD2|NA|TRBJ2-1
TGCGCCAGCAGCCAGGATAGCGGGAGACAGTTCTTC
CASSQDSGRQFF
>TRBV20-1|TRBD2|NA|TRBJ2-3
TGCAGTGCCAGTCGGACTAGCGGGGGCACAGATACGCAGTATTTT
CSASRTSGGTDTQYF